Included here is one TCR beta chain sequence, with context. This entry belongs to a study of shared T cell receptors in the human thymus. Clones were sequenced by immunoSEQ multiplex PCR, and TCRdb holds only the in-frame ones, with some missing. The sample lists over 450,000 clones, around three quarters seen once, with approximately 0.013% in the top ten. V lost 1 base and J lost 4, with 5 bases in between. Per the germline V gene, CDR1 is SGHNT and CDR2 is YENEEA. CDR3 length: 13 residues. This sample also appeared in a second study, on human thymus T cells. As that report states: Thymic material originated from resections removed in the course of corrective heart surgery.

This chain joins TRBV11-3 and TRBJ2-1, with D unresolved. This clonotype originated in a boy under two years old with a congenital heart defect. Sequenced sample: thymocytes. CDR3: CASSLGPYNEQFF. Here the CDR3 DNA reads TGTGCCAGCAGCTTAGGTCCGTACAATGAGCAGTTCTTC.